This TCR beta chain is from a study of blood T cell repertoires in COVID-19. Profiled with immunoSEQ multiplex PCR; TCRdb holds only in-frame clones, not every one. The sample contains around 180,000 clones, about 80% of which appear only once. The CDR3 consists of 18 residues. This clonotype was sampled from a man in his forties or fifties who had recovered from COVID-19. Sequencing input: PBMCs or T cells enriched from blood (not recorded which). This chain joins TRBV21-1 and TRBJ2-2; the table's D call, TRBD1, has no DNA check behind it. TRBV21-1 is a documented pseudogene. In DNA, the CDR3 is TGTGCCAGCAGTCCTCCGGGACAGGGGGCCATTAACACCGGGGAGCTGTTTTTT. Translation gives CASSPPGQGAINTGELFF.